The sequence of this TCR beta chain was determined in a study of T cell changes during pregnancy in multiple sclerosis. Germline-derived CDR1 and CDR2 are SGHRS and YFSETQ. This CDR3 comprises 14 residues. The V gene lost 5 bases and the J gene lost 0 bases, with 11 bases spanning the gap. This table comes from immunoSEQ multiplex PCR, and its TCRdb copy is limited to in-frame clones, with some not included. Among 60,000 to 95,000 clones, about 93% were seen once, and the ten largest hold about 0.4%. The rearrangement links TRBV5-1 to TRBJ1-1, with a weak D call TRBD1 (5 bases). The clonotype originates from a female donor with multiple sclerosis, enrolled in a pregnancy study. Sample: CD4+ T cells from peripheral blood mononuclear cells, taken before pregnancy. The CDR3 spells CASREGPMNTEAFF. The CDR3 DNA follows: TGCGCCAGCAGGGAGGGGCCGATGAACACTGAAGCTTTCTTT.